The source of this T cell receptor (beta chain) is a study of long-term antiretroviral therapy in people with HIV. HIV-positive participants all received treatment in the United States. Germline-derived CDR1 and CDR2 are SGHVS and FQNEAQ. The CDR3 covers 16 residues. Germline trimming cut 1 base from V and 7 bases from J; bases unmatched to any gene: 8. Study conclusions and caveats: Within the repertoire, clones expanded before ART were dominant at all time points.

Running of the v3.0 immunoSEQ assay took place at survey level. The sequencing target was 40,000-50,000 T-cell genomes per sample. Libraries were prepared by immunoSEQ multiplex PCR; TCRdb keeps only in-frame clonotypes and omits some of them. The sample has 25,000 to 40,000 clones; about 97% are singletons. On this clone: As yet, its antigen is unknown.

The chain employs TRBV7-8 and TRBJ2-1, with 9 nucleotides matching TRBD2. The sample was unsorted PBMCs, taken 7.6 years after starting antiretroviral therapy. The sequence was obtained from a man aged 25 to 40 with HIV. Written as DNA, the CDR3 is TGTGCCAGCAGCTTAGGAGGCGGGGGGGCCTGGAATGAGCAGTTCTTC. It yields the protein CASSLGGGGAWNEQFF. Drawing the rest from reference TRBV7-8 and TRBJ2-1, the complete variable domain is GAGVSQSPRYKVAKRGQDVALRCDPISGHVSLFWYQQALGQGPEFLTYFQNEAQLDKSGLPSDRFFAERPEGSVSTLKIQRTQQEDSAVYLCASSLGGGGAWNEQFFGPGTRLTVL.